A single sample gave rise to the 25 T cell receptor beta chains below, sequenced in a study of beta chain features in type 1 diabetes. The authors reverse transcribed all of the isolated RNA, so sequencing captured expressed TCRB transcripts. Using immunoSEQ multiplex PCR, the repertoire was profiled, and TCRdb retains in-frame clones only, with some absent. The table shows fewer than 25,000 clones, with roughly 69% occurring only once. The sample comprised Tregs from blood. The receptors derive from a woman aged 40 to 50 in good health.

The CDR3 coding sequence is TGTGCCAGCTCACCGGGCAGGGTGGTCACTGAAGCTTTCTTT. Translation gives CASSPGRVVTEAFF. The chain links TRBV18 to TRBJ1-1; possible D gene TRBD1, 5 bases. Trimming removed 3 bases from V and 4 bases from J, with 12 bases in between. Per germline, CDR1 KGHSH and CDR2 LQKENI. The CDR3 runs to 14 residues.

The chain has TRBV10-1 and TRBJ2-1, with 10 positions matching TRBD2. This CDR3 has 14 residues. After removal of 6 bases from V and 5 bases from J, the junction contained 4 bases not matched to a gene. Germline assignment: CDR1 WNHNN and CDR2 SYGVQD (reference sequence). The CDR3 sequence: CASSHSGGDNEQFF. The DNA for the CDR3 is TGCGCCAGCAGCCACAGCGGGGGGGACAATGAGCAGTTCTTC.

V and J are TRBV7-9 and TRBJ1-5, with TRBD1 as a possible D gene (5 bases). Trimming stripped 4 bases from V and 5 bases from J, with 9 bases between. The CDR3 extends over 13 amino acids. Germline assignment: CDR1 SEHNR and CDR2 FQNEAQ (reference sequence). The CDR3 bases are TGTGCCAGCAGCTCGCAAGGGGATCAGCCCCAGCATTTT. Amino acid sequence: CASSSQGDQPQHF.

V usage is TRBV7-8 and J usage is TRBJ2-4, with 9 bases lining up with TRBD2. From germline, CDR1 is SGHVS and CDR2 FQNEAQ. V trimming: 5 bases; J trimming: 0 bases; junction bases outside the gene matches: 5. The CDR3 covers 16 residues. CDR3 DNA: TGTGCCAGCAGCCTTAGCGGGGGTCTAGCCAAAAACATTCAGTACTTC. Protein: CASSLSGGLAKNIQYF.

The chain joins TRBV18 to TRBJ2-5; 7 bases match TRBD2. The V segment lost 1 base and the J segment 3 bases; nucleotides outside the gene matches: 5. The CDR3 sequence is 15 residues long. The V gene's germline CDR1 is KGHSH and CDR2 LQKENI. The CDR3 sequence: CASSPLAGFKETQYF. As DNA, the CDR3 is TGTGCCAGCTCACCACTAGCGGGTTTCAAAGAGACCCAGTACTTC. Combining the CDR3 with reference TRBV18 and TRBJ2-5 gives the whole variable domain NAGVMQNPRHLVRRRGQEARLRCSPMKGHSHVYWYRQLPEEGLKFMVYLQKENIIDESGMPKERFSAEFPKEGPSILRIQQVVRGDSAAYFCASSPLAGFKETQYFGPGTRLLVL.

This chain connects TRBV6-5 to TRBJ1-2; D might be TRBD1 (6 bases). Trimming removed 4 bases at V and 8 bases at J, with 14 bases between. CDR1 is MNHEY and CDR2 is SVGAGI in the germline V gene. The CDR3 has 13 residues. The CDR3 DNA reads TGTGCCAGCAGTTTCGTACAGGGACACGGCTACACCTTC. Protein: CASSFVQGHGYTF.

V and J are TRBV6-1 and TRBJ2-1, with 9 nucleotides matching TRBD1. There are 17 residues in the CDR3. Germline lookup yields CDR1 MNHNS and CDR2 SASEGT. The ends lost 1 base at V and 2 bases at J; junction bases unmatched: 6. CDR3 nucleotides: TGTGCCAGCAGTGAAGACAGGGGGCGCGGTGCCTACAATGAGCAGTTCTTC. It specifies CASSEDRGRGAYNEQFF.

The V call is TRBV18, the J call TRBJ1-2, with D hard to call. The V end was cut by 2 bases, the J end by 2 bases, with 9 bases between. The CDR3 has 14 residues. Looked up from germline, CDR1 is KGHSH and CDR2 is LQKENI. The CDR3, as DNA: TGTGCCAGCTCACCAAGCGGCACAAACTATGGCTACACCTTC. This codes for CASSPSGTNYGYTF.

The CDR3 here is CASSQGGGTTEAFF. The CDR3 DNA follows: TGCGCCAGCAGCCAAGGAGGAGGGACCACTGAAGCTTTCTTT. The chain links TRBV4-3 to TRBJ1-1; D is perhaps TRBD1 (5 bases). The CDR3 contains 14 residues. From germline, CDR1 is LGHNA and CDR2 YSLEER. Trimming pared 1 base from V and 4 bases from J, leaving 10 bases between.

In its sample, this clone was seen a few times. The chain combines TRBV5-1 with TRBJ1-5, with 8 bases matching TRBD1. V dropped 4 bases and J dropped 0; count of bases not matched to a gene: 3. The CDR3 consists of 15 residues. Per germline, CDR1 SGHRS and CDR2 YFSETQ. CDR3 sequence reads: CASSLTGDSNQPQHF. The CDR3 DNA follows: TGCGCCAGCAGCCTGACAGGGGATAGCAATCAGCCCCAGCATTTT.

The chain employs TRBV11-2 and TRBJ1-2; D uncertain. Germline V lookup: CDR1 SGHAT, CDR2 FQNNGV. This CDR3 has 13 residues. Trimming took off 3 bases at V and 3 bases at J, with 8 bases between the two ends. CDR3 in amino acids: CASSFEQYYGYTF. As DNA, the CDR3 is TGTGCCAGCAGCTTTGAACAGTACTATGGCTACACCTTC.

The chain joins TRBV6-1 to TRBJ2-3; 8 positions match TRBD2. Germline lookup yields CDR1 MNHNS and CDR2 SASEGT. The CDR3 sequence is 14 residues long. With 8 bases clipped from V and 8 bases from J, the junction kept 12 bases outside the gene matches. The CDR3 nucleotides read TGTGCCAGCGAAAAGCGGGGGTCCTTGCTTACGCAGTATTTT. It yields the protein CASEKRGSLLTQYF.

This clone was detected a few times. This rearrangement joins TRBV5-1 to TRBJ1-1, with D possibly being TRBD1 (5 bases). CDR3 length: 16 amino acids. V lost 6 bases and J 4 bases, leaving 22 bases between the germline ends. Germline CDR1 SGHRS, CDR2 YFSETQ. CDR3 sequence: CASKEQANFGGTEAFF. The CDR3 DNA is TGCGCCAGCAAGGAACAGGCCAACTTCGGGGGCACTGAAGCTTTCTTT. Looking up the rest from reference TRBV5-1 and TRBJ1-1 gives the full variable domain: KAGVTQTPRYLIKTRGQQVTLSCSPISGHRSVSWYQQTPGQGLQFLFEYFSETQRNKGNFPGRFSGRQFSNSRSEMNVSTLELGDSALYLCASKEQANFGGTEAFFGQGTRLTVV.

This chain links TRBV6-1 with TRBJ2-1; 9 bases are a match to TRBD1. J lost 2 bases, V lost 7 bases, and 6 bases had no gene match. The CDR3 runs 15 residues. Germline V gives CDR1 MNHNS, CDR2 SASEGT. The CDR3 DNA follows: TGTGCCAGCATTCAAACAGGGGGCCCCTACAATGAGCAGTTCTTC. The encoded protein is CASIQTGGPYNEQFF.

V usage is TRBV7-9 and J usage is TRBJ2-1; D possibly corresponds to TRBD2 (5 bases). V was trimmed by 5 bases and J by 0 bases, leaving 11 bases between them. The CDR3 consists of 15 residues. Germline lookup yields CDR1 SEHNR and CDR2 FQNEAQ (reference sequence). The CDR3 reads CASSPRGSSYNEQFF. The CDR3 DNA reads TGTGCCAGCAGCCCTCGGGGAAGCTCCTACAATGAGCAGTTCTTC.

The chain is built from TRBV7-9 and TRBJ2-1, with D tentatively TRBD2 (7 bases). V dropped 1 base and J dropped 10 bases, with 14 bases sitting between them. CDR1 and CDR2 (germline): SEHNR, FQNEAQ (reference sequence). The CDR3 is made up of 14 amino acids. The CDR3 DNA sequence: TGTGCCAGCAGCTTAGGTGTTGCGGGGGCCGAGCAGTTCTTC. This translates into CASSLGVAGAEQFF.

The rearrangement links TRBV5-1 to TRBJ1-6; the D is unclear. CDR1 is SGHRS and CDR2 is YFSETQ in the germline V gene. Trimming stripped 0 bases from V and 7 bases from J, with 11 bases between. CDR3 length: 15 residues. The CDR3 region is CASSLGEAANSPLHF. The CDR3 bases are TGCGCCAGCAGCTTGGGGGAGGCCGCAAATTCACCCCTCCACTTT.

The chain has TRBV6-4 and TRBJ1-1, with 8 bases matching TRBD1. This CDR3 spans 13 amino acids. With 6 bases clipped from V and 1 base from J, the junction kept 1 base outside the gene matches. Germline CDR1 and CDR2: MRHNA and SNTAGT. Here the CDR3 DNA reads TGTGCCAGCAGCGGACAGGGGAACACTGAAGCTTTCTTT. It yields the protein CASSGQGNTEAFF.

The V call is TRBV5-1, the J call TRBJ2-5; 9 nucleotides align to TRBD2. With V trimmed by 0 bases and J by 3 bases, 6 bases remained unmatched. Per the germline V gene, CDR1 is SGHRS and CDR2 is YFSETQ. This CDR3 contains 16 residues. CDR3 amino acids: CASSLDLAGTEETQYF. CDR3 in DNA: TGCGCCAGCAGCTTGGATCTAGCGGGGACGGAAGAGACCCAGTACTTC.

The chain couples TRBV5-1 to TRBJ2-2; tentatively, D is TRBD1 (6 bases). The CDR3 length is 15 residues. Germline V gene data show CDR1 as SGHRS and CDR2 as YFSETQ. The V gene lost 8 bases and the J gene lost 4 bases, with 18 bases spanning the gap. CDR3 nucleotides: TGCGCCAGTCACTCCGGGACACTAGTCACCGGGGAGCTGTTTTTT. As protein: CASHSGTLVTGELFF. Drawing the rest from reference TRBV5-1 and TRBJ2-2, the complete variable domain is KAGVTQTPRYLIKTRGQQVTLSCSPISGHRSVSWYQQTPGQGLQFLFEYFSETQRNKGNFPGRFSGRQFSNSRSEMNVSTLELGDSALYLCASHSGTLVTGELFFGEGSRLTVL.

The gene calls are TRBV4-2 and TRBJ2-7; possibly TRBD1 for D (6 bases). CDR1 LGHNA and CDR2 YNFKEQ come from the germline V gene. The germline V and J ends were trimmed by 3 bases and 12 bases, with 18 bases remaining between them. This CDR3 region has 13 residues. Written as DNA, the CDR3 is TGTGCCAGCAGCCAGGCCACAGGGCTTATTAGGTACTTC. Protein sequence: CASSQATGLIRYF.

The chain recombines TRBV6-6 with TRBJ2-7, with 12 bases matching TRBD2. Per germline, CDR1 MNHNY and CDR2 SVGAGI (reference sequence). The CDR3 consists of 16 residues. V trimming: 4 bases; J trimming: 7 bases; junction bases outside the gene matches: 11. CDR3 bases: TGTGCCAGCAGTTCCCGACTAGCGGGGGCCCTTGGAGAGCAGTACTTC. Its protein product is CASSSRLAGALGEQYF.

The rearrangement joins TRBV5-1 to TRBJ2-1, with D maybe TRBD2 (5 bases). Trimming pared 4 bases from V and 9 bases from J, leaving 14 bases between. This CDR3 is built from 13 residues. Germline loops: CDR1 SGHRS, CDR2 YFSETQ. The chain's CDR3 is CASSLSRGTEQFF. The CDR3 region has the DNA TGCGCCAGCAGCCTTAGTCGGGGAACTGAGCAGTTCTTC.

This clone was counted only a few times. V and J are TRBV9 and TRBJ2-7, with D tentatively TRBD1 (7 bases). Germline-derived CDR1 and CDR2 are SGDLS and YYNGEE. V dropped 4 bases and J dropped 5 bases, with 19 bases sitting between them. This CDR3 contains 15 residues. This CDR3 is CASSPRQGLHHEQYF. CDR3 nucleotides: TGTGCCAGCAGCCCACGACAGGGACTCCACCACGAGCAGTACTTC.

This clone was counted between two and nine times. V and J are TRBV18 and TRBJ2-3; TRBD2 matches 11 bases. The CDR3 runs 16 residues. Per germline, CDR1 KGHSH and CDR2 LQKENI. J was trimmed by 4 bases and V by 3 bases; bases with no gene match: 6. Here the CDR3 DNA reads TGTGCCAGCTCACCTTTAGCGGGGGGGCCGGCAGATACGCAGTATTTT. Encoded protein: CASSPLAGGPADTQYF.